This entry lists 15 T cell receptor beta chains sequenced from one sample in a study of PD-1 blockade in mismatch repair-deficient tumors. Only in-frame clones appear in the TCRdb table, and some are missing; sequencing was by immunoSEQ multiplex PCR. The table lists 30,000 to 45,000 clones, roughly 81% of them singletons. The sequences come from peripheral blood, collected roughly 76 weeks after starting pembrolizumab. The receptors stem from an adult with mismatch repair-deficient cancer.

V and J are TRBV29-1 and TRBJ2-1; D tentatively fits TRBD1 or TRBD2 (5 bases each). Trimming pared 4 bases from V and 8 bases from J, leaving 18 bases between. In germline, CDR1 is SQVTM, CDR2 ANQGSEA. The CDR3 sequence is 14 residues long. The CDR3 loop reads CSVGSGTYVDEQFF. The CDR3 nucleotides read TGCAGCGTTGGTTCCGGGACCTACGTCGATGAGCAGTTCTTC.

The chain combines TRBV12-5 with TRBJ2-1; D not certain. Germline V CDR1 and CDR2: LGHNT, FRNRAP. V was pared by 2 bases and J by 10 bases, with 12 bases between. The CDR3 runs to 13 residues. The CDR3 reads CASGLLVEGEQFF. In DNA form, the CDR3 reads TGTGCTAGTGGTTTGCTAGTTGAAGGGGAGCAGTTCTTC.

This clone was detected only a few times. The chain recombines TRBV18 with TRBJ1-5; D perhaps matches TRBD1 (5 bases). Germline values: CDR1 KGHSH, CDR2 LQKENI. This CDR3 region has 14 residues. V was pared by 4 bases and J by 2 bases, with 9 bases between. This CDR3 reads CASSQGLGNQPQHF. For the CDR3, the DNA is TGTGCCAGCTCACAGGGGCTCGGCAATCAGCCCCAGCATTTT.

The V gene is TRBV18, the J gene TRBJ1-1; TRBD1 agrees at 8 bases. Germline CDR1 reads KGHSH; CDR2 reads LQKENI. Losses at the gene ends were 3 bases for V and 4 bases for J; bases not matched to a gene: 10. The CDR3 runs 16 residues. The CDR3 reads CASSPRAKQGATEAFF. The CDR3 DNA reads TGTGCCAGCTCACCTAGGGCGAAGCAGGGGGCCACTGAAGCTTTCTTT.

The V call is TRBV11-1, the J call TRBJ1-5, with no clear D. Trimming removed 1 base from V and 2 bases from J, with 9 bases in between. Germline V lookup: CDR1 SGHAT, CDR2 FQDESV (reference sequence). This CDR3 is 15 amino acids long. The CDR3 loop reads CASSLGRSGNQPQHF. The DNA for the CDR3 is TGTGCCAGCAGCTTAGGACGGTCAGGCAATCAGCCCCAGCATTTT.

The V and J genes are TRBV5-4 and TRBJ1-1; perhaps TRBD1 as D (5 bases). The V end lost 4 bases, the J end lost 3 bases, and 13 bases lay between the germline ends. CDR1 and CDR2 from the germline V gene are SGHNT and YYREEE (reference sequence). The CDR3 loop spans 14 amino acids. The CDR3 loop reads CASSRGGRDTEAFF. The CDR3, as DNA: TGTGCCAGCAGCCGGGGTGGCAGGGACACTGAAGCTTTCTTT.

This chain joins TRBV5-6 and TRBJ2-1; D may be TRBD1 (5 bases). This CDR3 is built from 12 residues. V gave up 4 bases and J gave up 10 bases, with 12 bases separating them. CDR1 is SGHDT, CDR2 YYEEEE, per germline. The CDR3 loop is CASSRATGEQFF. The CDR3 coding sequence is TGTGCCAGCAGCCGTGCTACAGGCGAGCAGTTCTTC.

This sequence joins TRBV9 and TRBJ2-1, with 8 bases identical to TRBD1. In germline, CDR1 is SGDLS, CDR2 YYNGEE. V shed 3 bases and J 5 bases; nucleotides not matched to a gene: 7. This CDR3 has 15 residues. The CDR3 protein is CASSATGTGHNEQFF. The CDR3 nucleotides read TGTGCCAGCAGCGCCACCGGGACAGGACACAATGAGCAGTTCTTC.

V usage is TRBV14 and J usage is TRBJ2-7; weak D call: TRBD2 (6 bases). In germline, CDR1 is SGHDN, CDR2 FVKESK. Trimming shortened V by 0 bases and J by 6 bases, and 12 bases separated the two germline ends. The CDR3 is made up of 14 amino acids. CDR3 loop: CASSQEGGTSEQYF. CDR3 nucleotides: TGTGCCAGCAGCCAAGAAGGAGGGACCAGCGAGCAGTACTTC.

The J gene is TRBJ2-3, the V gene TRBV5-6; D remains ambiguous. Germline CDR1 is SGHDT and CDR2 is YYEEEE. V lost 6 bases, J lost 6 bases, and 14 bases lay in between. This CDR3 has 13 amino acids. The CDR3 reads CASNRVGLDTQYF. In DNA, the CDR3 is TGTGCCAGCAATCGGGTGGGCTTGGATACGCAGTATTTT.

This clone was observed a few times. V is TRBV15 and J is TRBJ1-1; a possible D gene is TRBD1 (5 bases). The CDR3 covers 15 residues. Germline V gene data show CDR1 as LNHNV and CDR2 as YYDKDF (reference sequence). V dropped 0 bases and J dropped 0 bases, with 8 bases sitting between them. The CDR3 sequence is CATSREGELNTEAFF. The CDR3 DNA reads as TGTGCCACCAGCAGAGAGGGGGAGCTGAACACTGAAGCTTTCTTT.

The V and J genes are TRBV25-1 and TRBJ2-7; D is perhaps TRBD2 (5 bases). Germline V gene data show CDR1 as MGHDK and CDR2 as SYGVNS. The CDR3 extends over 18 amino acids. V lost 4 bases and J 4 bases, leaving 26 bases between the germline ends. Here the CDR3 DNA reads TGTGCCAGCAGTGTTGTGGAAGGAGGATATGTCCCCGATTACGAGCAGTACTTC. Translation gives CASSVVEGGYVPDYEQYF.

The chain has TRBV5-1 and TRBJ1-1; no reliable D call. Trimming removed 4 bases from V and 0 bases from J, with 7 bases in between. The CDR3 runs to 13 residues. CDR1 and CDR2 (germline): SGHRS, YFSETQ. CDR3 in amino acids: CASSAGMNTEAFF. The CDR3 coding sequence is TGCGCCAGCAGCGCGGGGATGAACACTGAAGCTTTCTTT.

V and J are TRBV6-5 and TRBJ2-1; D gene unclear. The CDR3 runs to 14 residues. CDR1 is MNHEY and CDR2 is SVGAGI in the germline V gene. V shed 6 bases and J shed 3 bases, with 12 bases lying between them. CDR3 residues: CASSLREGYNEQFF. The DNA for the CDR3 is TGTGCCAGCAGCTTAAGAGAAGGCTACAATGAGCAGTTCTTC.

The rearrangement uses TRBV11-2 and TRBJ2-3; D unclear. V lost 3 bases to trimming and J lost 7 bases, with 11 bases between them. This CDR3 contains 13 residues. CDR1 and CDR2 (germline): SGHAT, FQNNGV. The CDR3 sequence: CASSLDLGNTQYF. As DNA, the CDR3 is TGTGCCAGCAGCTTGGATCTAGGGAATACGCAGTATTTT.